This TCR beta chain was obtained from a study of T cell responses to AZD1222 COVID-19 vaccine. Study-level results: Donors were largely white British and mainly female; clonal diversity was possibly underestimated.

Profiled with immunoSEQ multiplex PCR; TCRdb holds only in-frame clones, not every one. This sample has about 120,000 clones, with 92% found just once. Germline V gene data show CDR1 as MNHEY and CDR2 as SMNVEV (reference sequence). CDR3 length: 16 residues. Trimming cost V 5 bases and J 5 bases, with 16 bases left between them. With respect to this clone: Its target is not known.

The clonotype was recovered from an adult in good health. The V gene is TRBV27, the J gene TRBJ1-6; possibly TRBD1 for D (5 bases). The sequences come from peripheral blood, collected on day 0 of AZD1222 vaccination. The CDR3 here is CASSRNRRGDNSPLHF. The CDR3 DNA is TGTGCCAGCAGTAGAAATAGACGGGGCGATAATTCACCCCTCCACTTT.